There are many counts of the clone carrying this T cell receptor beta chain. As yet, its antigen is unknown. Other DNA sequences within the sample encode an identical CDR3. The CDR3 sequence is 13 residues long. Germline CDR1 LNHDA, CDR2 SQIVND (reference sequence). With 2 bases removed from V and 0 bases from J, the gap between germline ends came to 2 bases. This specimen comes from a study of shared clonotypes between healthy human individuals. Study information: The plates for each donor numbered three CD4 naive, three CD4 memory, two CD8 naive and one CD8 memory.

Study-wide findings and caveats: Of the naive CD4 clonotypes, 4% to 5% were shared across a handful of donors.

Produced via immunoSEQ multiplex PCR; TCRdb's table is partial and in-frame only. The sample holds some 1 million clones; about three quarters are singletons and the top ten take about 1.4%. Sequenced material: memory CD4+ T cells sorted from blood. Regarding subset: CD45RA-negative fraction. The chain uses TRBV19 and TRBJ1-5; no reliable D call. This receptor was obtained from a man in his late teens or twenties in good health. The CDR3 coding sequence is TGTGCCAGTAGTATATCTAGCAATCAGCCCCAGCATTTT. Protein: CASSISSNQPQHF.